This T cell receptor beta chain was captured by sequencing in a study of preoperative IRX-2 immunotherapy in early breast cancer (dated by TCRdb to between 2018 and 2021). What the treatment or condition label conveys for this sample: preoperative locoregional IRX-2 cytokine immunotherapy. The samples were obtained from a phase Ib study that tested preoperative, locoregional IRX-2 cytokine immunotherapy designed to prime immune responses. The donors were early-stage breast cancer patients who were given IRX-2 prior to surgery. In the germline V gene, CDR1 corresponds to SGHVS and CDR2 to FNYEAQ. V is cut by 5 bases and J by 10 bases, and the space between the germline ends is 18 bases. The CDR3 contains 15 residues, cysteine and phenylalanine counted. The CDR3 DNA has 45 bases and is translated from base 1. Notes on this clone: Its antigen is currently not known. The input lacks base qualities; no much larger clone sits a single base away.

The library was obtained by the immunoSEQ multiplex PCR assay. What TCRdb holds here is the immuneACCESS table cut down to in-frame rearrangements. Part of the clones is not present; checked against another copy, under half of the missing clones reflect an unresolved V gene, and the others are unexplained. Present in this sample are fewer than 25,000 clones, 70% to 90% of which were seen just once. Approximately 26% of the sample lies in the top ten. Sample: tumor tissue, taken after IRX-2 immunotherapy. The rearrangement combines TRBV7-6 with TRBJ1-6; the D region possibly corresponds to TRBD1 (6 bases align). The clonotype comes from a human donor with breast cancer. The CDR3 protein: CASSTEGHPGSPLHF. Read as DNA, the sequence is TGTGCCAGCAGCACCGAGGGACACCCCGGCTCACCCCTCCACTTT.